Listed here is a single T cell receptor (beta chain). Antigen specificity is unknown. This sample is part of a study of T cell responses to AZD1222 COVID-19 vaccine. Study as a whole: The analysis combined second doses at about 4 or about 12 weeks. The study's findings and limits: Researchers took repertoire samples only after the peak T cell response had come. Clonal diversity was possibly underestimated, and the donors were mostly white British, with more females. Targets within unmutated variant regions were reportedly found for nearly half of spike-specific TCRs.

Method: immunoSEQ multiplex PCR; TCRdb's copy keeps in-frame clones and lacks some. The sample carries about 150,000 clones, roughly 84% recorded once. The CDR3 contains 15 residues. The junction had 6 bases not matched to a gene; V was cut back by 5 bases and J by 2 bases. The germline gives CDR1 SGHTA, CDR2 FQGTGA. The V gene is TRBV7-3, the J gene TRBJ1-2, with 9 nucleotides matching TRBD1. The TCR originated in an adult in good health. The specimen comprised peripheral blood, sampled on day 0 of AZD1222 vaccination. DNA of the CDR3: TGTGCCAGCAGCCCGCCCGGGACAGGGAACTATGGCTACACCTTC. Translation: CASSPPGTGNYGYTF.